Described below is a single T cell receptor (beta chain) sequence and its context. This sample includes further DNA sequences coding for the same CDR3. Profiled with immunoSEQ multiplex PCR; TCRdb holds only in-frame clones, not every one. This sample has about 17,000 clones, with 75% to 90% found just once. The data were obtained in a study of PD-L1 blockade in urothelial cancer. Study overall: Patients began atezolizumab, 1,200 mg intravenously every 3 weeks, in the mid-2010s. Anywhere from 0 to 3 prior chemotherapy regimens had been received by patients. The analyses of blood took place 3 weeks (second dose) and 6 weeks after treatment start. Bladder-origin urothelial cancer in males covered about 90% of the roughly 30 patients.

The TCR was taken from a man aged 45 to 65 with urothelial cancer. The sequenced sample was PBMCs, obtained around atezolizumab (anti-PD-L1) treatment.

The chain's CDR3 is CASSELAGGQETQYF. The CDR3 coding sequence is TGTGCCAGCAGTGAACTAGCGGGGGGGCAAGAGACCCAGTACTTC. V is TRBV6-1 and J is TRBJ2-5, with 12 nucleotides matching TRBD2. After removal of 2 bases from V and 2 bases from J, the junction contained 0 bases not matched to a gene. The CDR3 has 15 amino acids. The germline V gene has CDR1 MNHNS and CDR2 SASEGT.